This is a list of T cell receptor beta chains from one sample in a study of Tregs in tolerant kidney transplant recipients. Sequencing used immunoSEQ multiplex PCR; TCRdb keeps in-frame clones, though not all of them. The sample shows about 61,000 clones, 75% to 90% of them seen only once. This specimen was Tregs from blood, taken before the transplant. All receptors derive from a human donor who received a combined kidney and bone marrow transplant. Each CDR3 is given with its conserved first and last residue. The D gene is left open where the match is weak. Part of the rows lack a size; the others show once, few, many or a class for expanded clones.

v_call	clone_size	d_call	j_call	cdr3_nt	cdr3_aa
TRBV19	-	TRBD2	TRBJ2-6	TGTGCCAGTAGTCTGGGACTAGCCATCGCTGGGGCCAACGTCCTGACTTTC	CASSLGLAIAGANVLTF
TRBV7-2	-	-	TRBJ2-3	TGTGCCAGCAGCCCGCGGAGGGGGCACGAAGTCACAGATACGCAGTATTTT	CASSPRRGHEVTDTQYF
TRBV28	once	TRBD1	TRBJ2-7	TGTGCCAGCGGAGGTCCTCCGGGACAGGAAAAGCAGTACTTC	CASGGPPGQEKQYF
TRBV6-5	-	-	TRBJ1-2	TGTGCCAGCAGTCCCGTGGGGGGAGCTAACTATGGCTACACCTTC	CASSPVGGANYGYTF
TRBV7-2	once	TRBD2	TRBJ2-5	TGTGCCAGCAGCCTCACTAGCGGGAGACAGACCCAGTACTTC	CASSLTSGRQTQYF
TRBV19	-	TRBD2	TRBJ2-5	TGTGCCAGTAGCGGGAGGGCCCAAGAGACCCAGTACTTC	CASSGRAQETQYF
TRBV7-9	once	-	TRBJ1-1	TGTGCCAGCAGCAATGGACCCCTCCGGCCAGCTTTCTTT	CASSNGPLRPAFF
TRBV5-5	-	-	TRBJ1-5	TGTGCCAGCAGCTTTCGACCGCACAATCAGCCCCAGCATTTT	CASSFRPHNQPQHF
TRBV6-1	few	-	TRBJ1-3	TGTGCCAGCAGTGAAGGAGCAGCGATAGGGAACACCATATATTTT	CASSEGAAIGNTIYF
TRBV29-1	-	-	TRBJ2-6	TGCAGCGTTGGGGCAGACGGGGCCAACGTCCTGACTTTC	CSVGADGANVLTF
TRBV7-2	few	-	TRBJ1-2	TGTGCCAGCAGCTTAGGGCCGGGACAAAGGGATAACTATGGCTACACCTTC	CASSLGPGQRDNYGYTF
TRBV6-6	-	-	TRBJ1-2	TGTGCCAGTACCGTTTATCTTGCTGGCTACGGCTACACCTTC	CASTVYLAGYGYTF
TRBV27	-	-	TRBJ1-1	TGTGCCAGCAGTCTAACTTCAGGGACACCGAACACTGAAGCTTTCTTT	CASSLTSGTPNTEAFF
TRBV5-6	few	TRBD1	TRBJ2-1	TGTGCCAGCAGCTTGGTAGGGGGACAGGGGGTTAACAATGAGCAGTTCTTC	CASSLVGGQGVNNEQFF
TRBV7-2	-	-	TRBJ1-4	TGTGCCAGCAGCTTAGGAGTAACTAATGAAAAACTGTTTTTT	CASSLGVTNEKLFF
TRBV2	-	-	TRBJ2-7	TGTGCCAGCAATGGCTACGAGCAGTACTTC	CASNGYEQYF
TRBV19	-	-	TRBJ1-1	TGTGCCAGTAGGCTCAGGGTGAACACTGAAGCTTTCTTT	CASRLRVNTEAFF
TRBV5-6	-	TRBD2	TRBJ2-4	TGTGCCAGCAGCCCCCTGGCGGGGGGCAAAAACATTCAGTACTTC	CASSPLAGGKNIQYF
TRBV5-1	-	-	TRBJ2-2	TGCGCCAGCAGCTTGAGAGGGGACACCGGGGAGCTGTTTTTT	CASSLRGDTGELFF
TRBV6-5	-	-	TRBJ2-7	TGTGCCAGCAGCCGGTGGGACGGTGCCTCCTACGAGCAGTACTTC	CASSRWDGASYEQYF
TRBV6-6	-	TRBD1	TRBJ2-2	TGTGCCAGCAGTTTCAGGGGGCAGACCGGGGAGCTGTTTTTT	CASSFRGQTGELFF
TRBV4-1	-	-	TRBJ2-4	TGCGCCAGCAGCCAAGGGGGACGGGCCGGTCGAGCCAAAAACATTCAGTACTTC	CASSQGGRAGRAKNIQYF
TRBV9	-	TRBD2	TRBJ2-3	TGTGCCAGCAGCGTAGATGGACTAGCTATTGCTACAGATACGCAGTATTTT	CASSVDGLAIATDTQYF
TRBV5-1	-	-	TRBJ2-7	TGCGCCAGCAGCCCTGGGGCAGCCCGCTACGAGCAGTACTTC	CASSPGAARYEQYF
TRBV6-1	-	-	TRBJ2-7	TGTGCCAGCAGGGAGTCAGGGAGTTCTCTCGAGCAGTACTTC	CASRESGSSLEQYF
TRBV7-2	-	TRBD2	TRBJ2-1	TGTGCCAGCAGCTTAGAAGGTAGCGGGAGTAGTCTATCCTACAATGAGCAGTTCTTC	CASSLEGSGSSLSYNEQFF
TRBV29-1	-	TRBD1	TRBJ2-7	TGCAGCGTTAGCCCGACAGGGGACTACGAGCAGTACTTC	CSVSPTGDYEQYF
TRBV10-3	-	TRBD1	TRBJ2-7	TGTGCCGTTCGGACAGGCCCTACCTACGAGCAGTACTTC	CAVRTGPTYEQYF
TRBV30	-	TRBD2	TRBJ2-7	TGTGCCTGGAGTGTAATGACTAGCGGGAGGCTCGACGAGCAGTACTTC	CAWSVMTSGRLDEQYF
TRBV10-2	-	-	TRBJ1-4	TGCGCCAGCAGTGAAACTAATGAAAAACTGTTTTTT	CASSETNEKLFF
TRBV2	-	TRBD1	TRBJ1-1	TGTGCCAGCAAGGGACAGGGGTCGAACACTGAAGCTTTCTTT	CASKGQGSNTEAFF
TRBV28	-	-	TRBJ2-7	TGTGCCAGCGGTATTTGGAACGAGCAGTACTTC	CASGIWNEQYF
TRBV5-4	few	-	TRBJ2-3	TGTGCCAGCAGCTTGGGAGGGACGGGGACTCAGTATTTT	CASSLGGTGTQYF
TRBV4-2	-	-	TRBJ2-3	TGTGCCAGCAGCCAAAGGAGCGCCGATACGCAGTATTTT	CASSQRSADTQYF
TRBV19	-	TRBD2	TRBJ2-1	TGTGCCAGTAGCGGACTAGCGGGGGGGCTCAGCAATGAGCAGTTCTTC	CASSGLAGGLSNEQFF
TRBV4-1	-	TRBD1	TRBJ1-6	TGCGCCAGCAGCCAAGCGGGACAGGGGGTTATCGGGTCACCCCTCCACTTT	CASSQAGQGVIGSPLHF
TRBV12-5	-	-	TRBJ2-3	TGTGCTAGTTTAAGGGAGGATACGCAGTATTTT	CASLREDTQYF
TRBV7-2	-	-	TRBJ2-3	TGTGCCAGCAGCTTGCAGGTTAGCACAGATACGCAGTATTTT	CASSLQVSTDTQYF
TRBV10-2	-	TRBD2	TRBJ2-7	TGCGCCACCACCGACCAGGTAGGGACTAGCGGCCATGACGAGCAGTACTTC	CATTDQVGTSGHDEQYF
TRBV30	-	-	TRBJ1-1	TGTGCCTGGAGCCGACCTACAGAAGAAGCTTTCTTT	CAWSRPTEEAFF
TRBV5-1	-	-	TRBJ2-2	TGCGCCAGCAGCTTGGATTACACCGGGGAGCTGTTTTTT	CASSLDYTGELFF
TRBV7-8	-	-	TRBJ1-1	TGTGCCAGCAGCTCCCAGACAGTGAACACTGAAGCTTTCTTT	CASSSQTVNTEAFF
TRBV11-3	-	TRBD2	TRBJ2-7	TGTGCCAGCAGCTTAGGAGGGGCCGGGGGGTACGAGCAGTACTTC	CASSLGGAGGYEQYF
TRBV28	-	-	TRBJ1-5	TGTGCCAGCAGTTTATCCGGTCAGCCCCAGCATTTT	CASSLSGQPQHF
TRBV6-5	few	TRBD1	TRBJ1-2	TGTGCCAGCAGTTATAGGTGGGCAGGGGGCTACTATGGCTACACCTTC	CASSYRWAGGYYGYTF
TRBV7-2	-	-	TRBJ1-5	TGTGCCAGCAGCTTAGCGGAGCGGCAGCCCCAGCATTTT	CASSLAERQPQHF
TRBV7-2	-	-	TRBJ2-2	TGTGCCAGCAGCTTAGGTCCCTTATGGCCCGGGGAGCTGTTTTTT	CASSLGPLWPGELFF
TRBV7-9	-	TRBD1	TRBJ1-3	TGTGCCAGCACCTTAGGCCGGACAGGGGACACCATATATTTT	CASTLGRTGDTIYF
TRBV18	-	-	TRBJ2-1	TGTGCCAGCTCACCAAGGGAGGAGCAGTTCTTC	CASSPREEQFF
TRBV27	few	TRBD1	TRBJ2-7	TGTGCCAGCAGTTTCCGGGACAGGCCCCTCTACGAGCAGTACTTC	CASSFRDRPLYEQYF
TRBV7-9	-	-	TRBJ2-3	TGTGCCAGCAGCTCCGGGACGGATGTCACAGATACGCAGTATTTT	CASSSGTDVTDTQYF
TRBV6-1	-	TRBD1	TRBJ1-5	TGTGCCAGCAGGAACGGACAGGGGGTAAATCAGCCCCAGCATTTT	CASRNGQGVNQPQHF
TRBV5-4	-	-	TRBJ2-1	TGTGCCAGCAGCTTAACAGCGGAGGGCAATGAGCAGTTCTTC	CASSLTAEGNEQFF